These 24 T cell receptor beta chains were all obtained from the same sample, sequenced in a study of CD8 T cells in ankylosing spondylitis (dated by TCRdb to 2015 to 2018). Library construction relied on 5' RACE. Reads for this sample came from an Illumina HiSeq 2500. The public reads were quality trimmed at Q25 with fastp and then assembled into clones with MiXCR by TCRdb, keeping productive beta chains. Entries that share a CDR3 protein sequence are merged under the most common genes and DNA. Recorded for this sample are approximately 210,000 distinct CDR3 sequences; roughly 12% of them occurred a single time. Of the sample, about 15% falls within the top ten clones. Sample: blood, either unsorted or a sorted T cell fraction (not recorded which). The receptors here all came from a male donor with ankylosing spondylitis or in good health (not recorded which).

This clonotype appeared a few times. The rearrangement joins TRBV24-1 to TRBJ2-1, with 8 bases aligning to TRBD1. The CDR3 spans 16 residues. V gave up 2 bases and J gave up 4 bases; unmatched junction bases: 6. Germline-derived CDR1 and CDR2 are KGHDR and SFDVKD. CDR3 nucleotide sequence: TGTGCCACCAGTGATTCCCGGGACAGGATTTACAATGAGCAGTTCTTC. Translating gives CATSDSRDRIYNEQFF.

The genes are TRBV10-3 and TRBJ2-5; 7 nucleotides line up with TRBD2. The J segment lost 5 bases and the V segment lost 0 bases, leaving 3 bases of the junction unmatched. This CDR3 is 14 amino acids long. Germline V lookup: CDR1 ENHRY, CDR2 SYGVKD. CDR3 in DNA: TGTGCCATCAGTGAGTCGGGGACTACGGAGACCCAGTACTTC. Protein sequence: CAISESGTTETQYF.

This clonotype was seen only a few times. CDR3 DNA: TGCAGCGTCCTAGACAGGAGTTCCTACGAGCAGTACTTC. This sequence encodes CSVLDRSSYEQYF. The chain carries TRBV29-1 and TRBJ2-7, with D possibly matching TRBD1 (6 bases). V was shortened by 6 bases and J by 1 base, with 13 bases between the two germline ends. The CDR3 spans 13 residues. Germline V gives CDR1 SQVTM, CDR2 ANQGSEA.

This sequence joins TRBV12-3 or TRBV12-4 and TRBJ1-6; no reliable D call. The CDR3 is made up of 14 amino acids. V gave up 2 bases and J gave up 7 bases, with 9 bases separating them. Here the CDR3 reads CASSLYGHNSPLHF. For the CDR3, the DNA is TGTGCCAGCAGTTTATACGGTCACAATTCACCCCTCCACTTT.

This clonotype appeared a few times. V gene TRBV18 combines with J gene TRBJ2-7; 7 bases are a match to TRBD1. This CDR3 is 16 amino acids long. Germline assignment: CDR1 KGHSH and CDR2 LQKENI. V shed 6 bases, J shed 5 bases, and the junction held 16 bases outside the gene matches. The CDR3 loop reads CASSSPAQDRINEQYF. The CDR3 DNA reads as TGTGCCAGCTCTTCCCCCGCCCAGGACAGGATAAACGAGCAGTACTTC.

V and J are TRBV2 and TRBJ2-2; D not certain. Per germline, CDR1 SNHLY and CDR2 FYNNEI. The CDR3 runs 16 residues. The germline V and J ends were trimmed by 6 bases and 4 bases, with 18 bases remaining between them. CDR3 nucleotide sequence: TGTGCCAGCAGCCCACTAATTGGGTTCGCCACCGGGGAGCTGTTTTTT. Protein: CASSPLIGFATGELFF.

The genes are TRBV25-1 and TRBJ1-1; D ambiguous. V was shortened by 7 bases and J by 1 base, with 10 bases between the two germline ends. The CDR3 consists of 13 residues. In germline, CDR1 is MGHDK, CDR2 SYGVNS. CDR3 protein: CASMREQNTEAFF. The CDR3 DNA sequence: TGTGCCAGCATGAGGGAGCAGAACACTGAAGCTTTCTTT.

This clonotype was counted a few times. The rearrangement joins TRBV7-7 to TRBJ2-7; 9 bases fit TRBD1. With 3 bases clipped from V and 3 bases from J, the junction kept 3 bases outside the gene matches. CDR1 is SSHAT, CDR2 FNYEAQ, per germline (reference sequence). This CDR3 has 14 residues. The CDR3 loop is CASSFGGQGYEQYF. The CDR3 bases are TGTGCCAGCAGCTTTGGGGGACAGGGCTACGAGCAGTACTTC.

This clonotype was observed a handful of times. V and J are TRBV11-1 and TRBJ1-3; a weak D match, TRBD1 (6 bases). The CDR3 has 18 residues. Germline V lookup: CDR1 SGHAT, CDR2 FQDESV (reference sequence). Trimming took off 4 bases at V and 0 bases at J, with 19 bases between the two ends. The CDR3 region has the DNA TGTGCCAGCAGCTCGGGGGGCGGACAGCCCAGCTCTGGAAACACCATATATTTT. Residues: CASSSGGGQPSSGNTIYF. The complete variable domain, with remaining parts taken from reference TRBV11-1 and TRBJ1-3, reads EAEVAQSPRYKITEKSQAVAFWCDPISGHATLYWYRQILGQGPELLVQFQDESVVDDSQLPKDRFSAERLKGVDSTLKIQPAELGDSAMYLCASSSGGGQPSSGNTIYFGEGSWLTVV.

This rearrangement joins TRBV4-1 to TRBJ1-1, with D unclear. V lost 5 bases and J 3 bases, leaving 13 bases between the germline ends. CDR1 and CDR2 (germline): MGHRA, YSYEKL. The CDR3 has 14 amino acids. The DNA of the CDR3 is TGCGCCAGCAGCAGGTTCAGGAGCCACACTGAAGCTTTCTTT. Translation gives CASSRFRSHTEAFF.

In its sample, this clonotype was seen many times. This rearrangement joins TRBV4-1 to TRBJ2-1, with 10 bases that match TRBD1. The germline V gene has CDR1 MGHRA and CDR2 YSYEKL. Unmatched junction bases numbered 2, after V lost 2 bases and J lost 4 bases. The CDR3 totals 15 residues. DNA of the CDR3: TGCGCCAGCAGCCAAAGGACAGGGGGTTACAATGAGCAGTTCTTC. It encodes CASSQRTGGYNEQFF.

The chain carries TRBV7-9 and TRBJ2-1, with D unresolved. The CDR3 has 13 residues. V was trimmed by 5 bases and J by 7 bases, leaving 12 bases between them. CDR1 SEHNR and CDR2 FQNEAQ come from the germline V gene (reference sequence). The CDR3, as DNA: TGTGCCAGCAGCCCGCGTTTGTCGAATGAGCAGTTCTTC. Translated, it gives CASSPRLSNEQFF.

This clonotype was observed a handful of times. One end of the junction varies from germline; a read error may be responsible. The chain couples TRBV15 to TRBJ2-1; 7 bases align to TRBD2. The CDR3 is 16 amino acids. CDR1 is LNHNV, CDR2 YYDKDF, per germline (reference sequence). The CDR3 DNA reads as TGTGCCACCAGCAGTTCGGAGGGCGGCCAGACTAGCCGAAGGATCTTC. Translated, it gives CATSSSEGGQTSRRIF.

At least ten counts were recorded for this clonotype. The V call is TRBV9, the J call TRBJ1-2; D gene unclear. This CDR3 contains 14 residues. CDR1 and CDR2 (germline): SGDLS, YYNGEE. V shed 0 bases and J shed 2 bases, with 8 bases lying between them. Here the CDR3 DNA reads TGTGCCAGCAGCGTAGATGGAGGGAACTATGGCTACACCTTC. Encoded protein: CASSVDGGNYGYTF.

In this sample, this clonotype turned up a few times. The J gene is TRBJ1-2, the V gene TRBV6-2 or TRBV6-3, with a tentative D call TRBD1 (6 bases). CDR3 size: 14 residues. V was pared by 2 bases and J by 5 bases, with 12 bases between. Per the germline V gene, CDR1 is MNHEY and CDR2 is SVGEGT. The chain's CDR3 is CASSYQDSSYGYTF. CDR3 DNA: TGTGCCAGCAGTTACCAGGACAGTTCTTATGGCTACACCTTC.

This clonotype has a handful of counts. V usage is TRBV7-8 and J usage is TRBJ2-3, with 9 bases identical to TRBD2. The CDR3 consists of 15 residues. Germline-derived CDR1 and CDR2 are SGHVS and FQNEAQ. The V segment lost 1 base and the J segment 6 bases; nucleotides outside the gene matches: 5. The CDR3 spells CASSLVAGVLDTQYF. The CDR3 nucleotides are TGTGCCAGCAGCTTAGTAGCGGGGGTCCTCGATACGCAGTATTTT.

The V and J genes are TRBV3-1 and TRBJ2-1, with TRBD2 identical over 9 bases. V dropped 3 bases and J dropped 8; count of bases not matched to a gene: 8. Per the germline V gene, CDR1 is LGHDT and CDR2 is YNNKEL (reference sequence). The length of the CDR3 is 15 residues. CDR3 in DNA: TGTGCCAGCAGCCATTCAAGACTAGCGGTAGATGAGCAGTTCTTC. It yields the protein CASSHSRLAVDEQFF.

Only a few counts were recorded for this clonotype. The chain uses TRBV7-8 and TRBJ1-1, with a weak D call TRBD1 (6 bases). Trimming removed 7 bases at V and 4 bases at J, with 13 bases between. The length of the CDR3 is 13 residues. CDR1 and CDR2 (germline): SGHVS, FQNEAQ. This CDR3 is CASTGAGGTEAFF. CDR3 nucleotides: TGTGCCAGCACAGGGGCGGGAGGCACTGAAGCTTTCTTT. Together with reference TRBV7-8 and TRBJ1-1, the CDR3 gives the full variable domain: GAGVSQSPRYKVAKRGQDVALRCDPISGHVSLFWYQQALGQGPEFLTYFQNEAQLDKSGLPSDRFFAERPEGSVSTLKIQRTQQEDSAVYLCASTGAGGTEAFFGQGTRLTVV.

Many counts were recorded for this clonotype. CDR3 region: CASSYGGVDYEQYF. In DNA, the CDR3 is TGTGCCAGCAGTTATGGGGGGGTCGACTACGAGCAGTACTTC. The gene calls are TRBV12-3 or TRBV12-4 and TRBJ2-7; 7 bases agree with TRBD2. The CDR3 runs to 14 residues. With V trimmed by 4 bases and J by 3 bases, 6 bases remained unmatched.

This clonotype was counted ten times or more. CDR3 in amino acids: CASSPQDLAGSSYNEQFF. The DNA of the CDR3 is TGTGCCAGCAGCCCCCAGGACCTAGCGGGGTCCTCCTACAATGAGCAGTTCTTC. The chain links TRBV4-2 to TRBJ2-1; 9 nucleotides align to TRBD2. V lost 4 bases and J lost 0; bases outside the gene matches: 10. The CDR3 is made up of 18 amino acids. Germline CDR1 LGHNA, CDR2 YNFKEQ.

The table lists this clonotype with a few counts. The chain carries TRBV9 and TRBJ2-1; 8 positions match TRBD1. Germline V lookup: CDR1 SGDLS, CDR2 YYNGEE. The CDR3 sequence is 14 residues long. After removal of 0 bases from V and 9 bases from J, the junction contained 5 bases not matched to a gene. CDR3 nucleotides: TGTGCCAGCAGCGTAGAACAGGGGGATCCTGAGCAGTTCTTC. Amino acids: CASSVEQGDPEQFF.

This clonotype turned up a few times. The V call is TRBV7-2, the J call TRBJ2-3, with TRBD2 identical over 8 bases. This CDR3 contains 16 residues. The J segment lost 1 base and the V segment lost 5 bases, leaving 8 bases of the junction unmatched. Germline lookup yields CDR1 SGHTA and CDR2 FQGNSA. CDR3 sequence (DNA): TGTGCCAGCAGCGGAGATAGCGGGATCGGCACAGATACGCAGTATTTT. Protein product: CASSGDSGIGTDTQYF. Complete variable domain (other parts from reference TRBV7-2 and TRBJ2-3): GAGVSQSPSNKVTEKGKDVELRCDPISGHTALYWYRQSLGQGLEFLIYFQGNSAPDKSGLPSDRFSAERTGGSVSTLTIQRTQQEDSAVYLCASSGDSGIGTDTQYFGPGTRLTVL.

This clonotype was seen only a few times. The chain employs TRBV20-1 and TRBJ2-6; D is undetermined. The CDR3 covers 17 residues. Germline V CDR1 and CDR2: DFQATT, SNEGSKA (reference sequence). V shed 6 bases and J shed 1 base, with 19 bases lying between them. As DNA, the CDR3 is TGCAGTGCAGCAGTGGCATTTACCTGGTCTGGGGCCAACGTCCTGACTTTC. This sequence encodes CSAAVAFTWSGANVLTF.

The CDR3 nucleotides read TGTGCCAGCAGCACTGGTCCACTGGGCGACGATCCTGAAGCTTTCTTT. It specifies CASSTGPLGDDPEAFF. The chain combines TRBV7-9 with TRBJ1-1, with D hard to call. Trimming cost V 5 bases and J 6 bases, with 22 bases left between them. Germline CDR1 SEHNR, CDR2 FQNEAQ (reference sequence). This CDR3 comprises 16 residues.